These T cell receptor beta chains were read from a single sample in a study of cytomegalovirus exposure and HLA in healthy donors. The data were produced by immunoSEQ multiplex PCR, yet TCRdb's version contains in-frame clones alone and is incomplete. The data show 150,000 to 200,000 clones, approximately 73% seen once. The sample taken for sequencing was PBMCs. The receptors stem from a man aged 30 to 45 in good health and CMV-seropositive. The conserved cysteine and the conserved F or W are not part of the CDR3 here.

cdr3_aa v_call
ASSLGSTSGPSTDTQY TRBV11-3
ASSVGTGSPNYGYT TRBV9
ASLWDRVGEQY TRBV6-1
AIKGQSSNYGYT TRBV10-3
ASSPGQSYEQY TRBV19
SVEAWTGQLTQY TRBV29-1
ASSEEGGEWETQY TRBV2
ASSVRTSDFWGYT TRBV2
ASSLTSGYNEQY TRBV7-6
ASSRTGTNTGELF TRBV19
ASSDSSHTQY TRBV6-4
ASSQGQAAATDTQY TRBV4-1
ASSFLRGRTDTQY TRBV7-9
ASSYPGTSGRGSYNEQF TRBV13
ASSPGQGAYQPQH TRBV6-1
ATNSAGTNEKLF TRBV6-5
ASSFRDRNTEAF TRBV7-8
ASSPGVEYNEQF TRBV19
ASNTGGEISYGYT TRBV19
ASSLYNEQF TRBV28
ASSSFGNQPQH TRBV7-2
ASSLEADRPLRT TRBV5-6
AWSVSSSGREF TRBV30
ASSDSRTGPSYEQY TRBV6-4
SVVGIRGQSYEQY TRBV29-1
AWSAGGTGLTKNIQY TRBV30
ASSPGRDRGQRDYGYT TRBV19
ASSLSLLMEQY TRBV27
ASILTGRGTGNTIY TRBV19
ASSPGTGNPEQY TRBV5-1
ASSRVSSSYNEQF TRBV18
ASSQSGGEQF TRBV4-1
ASSVEGGSYNEQF TRBV6-4
ASSLESNRGLNEGTEAF TRBV5-1
ASSGSFGDDELF TRBV9
ASSVGQGVVGYT TRBV6-1
ASSPSNRGPATNEKLF TRBV18
AWSLGGYGYT TRBV30
ASSDGSGLGLTDTQY TRBV6-4
ASSLVTNTGELF TRBV11-2
ASSYPTSGSEQY TRBV5-4
ASSALRAGDTGELF TRBV6-4
ASSFSGTQY TRBV11-3
ASSLAVGPTSGRHEQF TRBV7-8
AWTAWAGLNEQF TRBV30
ASSEQGVGQPQH TRBV2
AIKRAGADTIY TRBV10-3
ASGLVVGETQY TRBV30
ASSHGGQPQH TRBV7-9
ASSLGQGDFIYGYT TRBV5-1
ASSRTDSATDTQY TRBV6-4